This T cell receptor (beta chain) came from a study of T cells expressing NK-cell markers. TCR beta libraries carry UMIs added by 5'RACE template switching. TCRdb re-called the 5' RACE reads and catalogs CDR3 proteins one per entry, DNA excluded. Recorded for this sample: under 200,000 distinct CDR3 sequences. Study findings and constraints: Roughly 6 donors had dominant NKG2C+ clonotypes that comprised roughly 1.0-8% of their CD8+ T cells.

As concerns this clonotype: Antigen: not known.

CDR3 length equals 15 residues. Germline CDR1 DFQATT, CDR2 SNEGSKA (reference sequence). The clonotype originates from a woman aged 18 to 75 in good health. The sample was blood T cells: a sorted CD56 or NKG2C T cell subset, CD4+ or CD8+ T cells, or bulk PBMC T cells (not recorded which). The rearrangement uses TRBV20-1 and TRBJ1-5; TCRdb gives TRBD1 as the D gene, but with no DNA this cannot be confirmed. The CDR3 spells CSARGQGVSNQPQHF.